The rows below give T cell receptor beta chains drawn from one sample of a study of shared T cell receptors in the human thymus. The repertoire was sequenced with immunoSEQ multiplex PCR; TCRdb's copy has only in-frame clones and lacks some. The sample holds around 340,000 clones, about 95% seen once. The source material was thymocytes. These receptors were collected from a human donor. Each CDR3 is given with its conserved first and last residue. The D gene is left open where the match is weak. Clone size is not always given. Where it is, it says once, few, many or a class for expanded clones.

abundance	len	v_gene	d_gene	j_gene	CDR3aa	CDR3nt
NA	16	TRBV5-5	NA	TRBJ2-4	CASSLVHLLAKNIQYF	TGTGCCAGCAGCTTGGTTCACCTTTTAGCCAAAAACATTCAGTACTTC
once	15	TRBV5-1	NA	TRBJ2-1	CASRSGPSFINEQFF	TGCGCCAGCAGATCCGGGCCTAGCTTCATCAATGAGCAGTTCTTC
NA	14	TRBV28	TRBD1	TRBJ1-5	CASRPDRGGQPQHF	TGTGCCAGCAGGCCCGACAGGGGGGGACAGCCCCAGCATTTT
few	13	TRBV28	NA	TRBJ1-2	CASSLKGNYGYTF	TGTGCCAGCAGTTTAAAAGGGAACTATGGCTACACCTTC
NA	12	TRBV9	NA	TRBJ2-1	CASSGMYNEQFF	TGTGCCAGCAGCGGGATGTACAATGAGCAGTTCTTC
once	16	TRBV27	NA	TRBJ2-1	CASTPVAETRHNEQFF	TGTGCCAGCACTCCCGTTGCGGAGACAAGGCACAATGAGCAGTTCTTC
NA	16	TRBV5-8	NA	TRBJ2-7	CASPREAPTGLHEQYF	TGTGCCAGCCCTAGGGAAGCCCCCACAGGGCTCCACGAGCAGTACTTC
NA	18	TRBV7-3	NA	TRBJ2-1	CASSLESDRHKPYNEQFF	TGTGCCAGCAGCTTAGAATCAGATCGCCACAAACCCTACAATGAGCAGTTCTTC
NA	14	TRBV29-1	NA	TRBJ1-1	CSVVGAPRPTEAFF	TGCAGCGTTGTAGGGGCGCCGAGGCCTACTGAAGCTTTCTTT
NA	17	TRBV15	TRBD2	TRBJ2-1	CATSRELGLAGNNEQFF	TGTGCCACCAGCAGAGAGTTAGGACTAGCGGGCAACAATGAGCAGTTCTTC
NA	12	TRBV7-8	NA	TRBJ2-1	CASSSKGGEQFF	TGTGCCAGCAGCTCCAAAGGGGGTGAGCAGTTCTTC
once	10	TRBV7-9	NA	TRBJ2-1	CASSLTKQFF	TGTGCCAGCAGCCTGACTAAGCAGTTCTTC
NA	16	TRBV9	NA	TRBJ2-3	CASSVGPTPSTDTQYF	TGTGCCAGCAGCGTAGGGCCCACGCCCAGCACAGATACGCAGTATTTT
NA	17	TRBV25-1	NA	TRBJ2-1	CASSVIEGPRTYNEQFF	TGTGCCAGCAGTGTAATAGAGGGACCCCGTACCTACAATGAGCAGTTCTTC
NA	15	TRBV19	NA	TRBJ1-5	CASIMDTDSNQPQHF	TGTGCCAGTATTATGGACACGGATAGCAATCAGCCCCAGCATTTT
NA	16	TRBV15	NA	TRBJ2-1	CATSRDVTSRDNEQFF	TGTGCCACCAGCAGAGATGTCACTAGCAGGGACAATGAGCAGTTCTTC
NA	14	TRBV6-5	NA	TRBJ2-3	CASSPGQSTDTQYF	TGTGCCAGCAGCCCAGGACAGAGCACAGATACGCAGTATTTT
once	17	TRBV11-3	NA	TRBJ1-3	CASSSTTEEGSGNTIYF	TGTGCCAGCAGCTCGACCACTGAGGAGGGGTCTGGAAACACCATATATTTT
NA	12	TRBV30	NA	TRBJ2-7	CAWRAGRNKQYF	TGTGCCTGGAGGGCAGGGCGGAATAAGCAGTACTTC
NA	15	TRBV11-3	NA	TRBJ1-1	CASSLVRGLNTEAFF	TGTGCCAGCAGCTTAGTACGGGGCTTGAACACTGAAGCTTTCTTT
NA	16	TRBV29-1	NA	TRBJ2-1	CSVDSRWYSSYNEQFF	TGCAGCGTTGATAGTCGCTGGTACAGCTCCTACAATGAGCAGTTCTTC
NA	12	TRBV9	NA	TRBJ1-1	CASSAEDTEAFF	TGTGCCAGCAGCGCCGAGGACACTGAAGCTTTCTTT
NA	14	TRBV25-1	NA	TRBJ2-3	CASSERTDTDTQYF	TGTGCCAGCAGTGAAAGAACAGACACAGATACGCAGTATTTT
NA	18	TRBV28	NA	TRBJ2-6	CASSSLDGGSSGANVLTF	TGTGCCAGCAGTTCCCTTGATGGGGGGAGCTCTGGGGCCAACGTCCTGACTTTC
NA	16	TRBV28	NA	TRBJ2-4	CASRQGWGAAKNIQYF	TGTGCCAGCAGACAAGGGTGGGGGGCGGCCAAAAACATTCAGTACTTC
once	13	TRBV27	TRBD1	TRBJ2-7	CASKWDRAKEQYF	TGTGCCAGCAAATGGGACAGGGCGAAAGAGCAGTACTTC
NA	15	TRBV7-7	TRBD2	TRBJ2-1	CASSLVAGGNNEQFF	TGTGCTAGCAGCTTAGTTGCGGGAGGGAACAATGAGCAGTTCTTC
NA	13	TRBV29-1	TRBD2	TRBJ2-1	CSVQASGSGEQFF	TGCAGCGTGCAGGCTAGCGGGAGTGGTGAGCAGTTCTTC
NA	17	TRBV30	NA	TRBJ2-3	CAWSSRTGAAPVEAQYF	TGTGCCTGGAGTTCCCGGACTGGGGCGGCCCCAGTTGAGGCGCAGTATTTT
NA	16	TRBV11-2	TRBD2	TRBJ2-1	CASSLLGLAGYNEQFF	TGTGCCAGCAGCTTACTGGGACTAGCGGGCTACAATGAGCAGTTCTTC
NA	16	TRBV6-1	NA	TRBJ2-7	CASSATFQGSRHEQYF	TGTGCCAGCAGTGCAACCTTTCAGGGTTCCCGACACGAGCAGTACTTC
NA	12	TRBV30	NA	TRBJ1-5	CAWSVWDQPQHF	TGTGCCTGGAGTGTCTGGGATCAGCCCCAGCATTTT
once	18	TRBV4-2	NA	TRBJ2-2	CASSQESISLGNTGELFF	TGTGCCAGCAGCCAAGAATCTATTAGCTTGGGGAACACCGGGGAGCTGTTTTTT
NA	14	TRBV6-1	NA	TRBJ2-1	CASSEARGGDEQFF	TGTGCCAGCAGTGAAGCCCGGGGAGGAGATGAGCAGTTCTTC
NA	14	TRBV11-2	TRBD1	TRBJ2-7	CASSFKTGAYEQYF	TGTGCCAGCAGCTTCAAGACAGGGGCCTACGAGCAGTACTTC
NA	13	TRBV5-1	TRBD2	TRBJ2-3	CASSSSPSGSGYF	TGCGCCAGCAGCTCAAGCCCTAGCGGGAGTGGGTATTTT
once	16	TRBV18	TRBD2	TRBJ2-1	CASSPPHGRAGNEQFF	TGTGCCAGCTCACCACCTCACGGGAGGGCTGGCAATGAGCAGTTCTTC
NA	12	TRBV5-1	NA	TRBJ2-1	CASNLAEGGQFF	TGCGCCAGCAACTTGGCGGAGGGGGGGCAGTTCTTC
NA	13	TRBV28	NA	TRBJ2-5	CASRRATQETQYF	TGTGCCAGCAGGCGGGCTACACAAGAGACCCAGTACTTC
NA	15	TRBV27	NA	TRBJ1-2	CASKEAAGRLYGYTF	TGTGCCAGCAAAGAAGCGGCAGGCCGACTCTATGGCTACACCTTC
NA	15	TRBV6-6	TRBD1	TRBJ2-5	CASSYRGQERETQYF	TGTGCCAGCAGTTACCGGGGACAGGAAAGAGAGACCCAGTACTTC
once	12	TRBV5-1	NA	TRBJ2-7	CASSLPSYEQYF	TGCGCCAGCAGCTTACCATCTTACGAGCAGTACTTC
NA	11	TRBV19	NA	TRBJ1-1	CASSLQGDAFF	TGTGCCAGTAGTTTACAGGGTGACGCTTTCTTT
NA	17	TRBV19	TRBD2	TRBJ2-3	CASRKPQREGNTDTQYF	TGTGCCAGTCGAAAACCCCAGCGGGAGGGTAATACAGATACGCAGTATTTT
NA	15	TRBV6-1	NA	TRBJ2-7	CASSEFAGSSGEQYF	TGTGCCAGCAGTGAATTTGCGGGGTCCTCCGGCGAGCAGTACTTC
NA	17	TRBV6-4	NA	TRBJ2-4	CASSDSDRGVAKNIQYF	TGTGCCAGCAGTGACTCGGATAGGGGGGTTGCCAAAAACATTCAGTACTTC
NA	17	TRBV7-2	NA	TRBJ2-7	CASSSRLTTSRSYEQYF	TGTGCCAGCAGCTCCCGGTTAACGACTAGTAGGTCCTACGAGCAGTACTTC
NA	15	TRBV7-9	TRBD2	TRBJ2-3	CASSPPGRSTDTQYF	TGTGCCAGCAGCCCCCCCGGGAGGAGCACAGATACGCAGTATTTT
few	13	TRBV28	NA	TRBJ2-5	CASSLCRELQRDF	TGTGCCAGCAGTTTATGCAGGGAGCTACAACGGGACTTC